Below are 8 T cell receptor beta chains sequenced from a single sample in a study of cytomegalovirus exposure and HLA in healthy donors. Both 60 Vbeta primers and 13 Jbeta primers went into the PCR. TCRdb's table, derived via immunoSEQ multiplex PCR, lists solely in-frame clones and lacks some. The table has 150,000 to 250,000 clones, approximately 85% seen once. Specimen: PBMCs. The receptors come from a woman between 45 and 60 years old in good health and CMV-seronegative.

The chain couples TRBV7-2 to TRBJ2-6; the D is unclear. The V gene's germline CDR1 is SGHTA and CDR2 FQGNSA. The V end lost 2 bases, the J end lost 2 bases, and 4 bases lay between the germline ends. The CDR3 runs 14 residues. The CDR3 is CASSLHAGANVLTF. The CDR3 DNA is TGTGCCAGCAGCTTACATGCTGGGGCCAACGTCCTGACTTTC. Full variable domain (remainder filled in from reference TRBV7-2 and TRBJ2-6): GAGVSQSPSNKVTEKGKDVELRCDPISGHTALYWYRQSLGQGLEFLIYFQGNSAPDKSGLPSDRFSAERTGGSVSTLTIQRTQQEDSAVYLCASSLHAGANVLTFGAGSRLTVL.

The chain recombines TRBV7-2 with TRBJ2-7; 9 nucleotides agree with TRBD2. Germline V CDR1 and CDR2: SGHTA, FQGNSA. This CDR3 region has 14 residues. Trimming removed 5 bases from V and 3 bases from J; junction bases left unmatched: 5. The CDR3 nucleotides are TGTGCCAGCAGCCCGAGCGGGGGGTACTACGAGCAGTACTTC. As protein: CASSPSGGYYEQYF.

There are a few counts of this clone. One end of the junction is discordant with germline, which a read error may explain. The chain carries TRBV7-9 and TRBJ1-3; the D is unclear. Looked up from germline, CDR1 is SEHNR and CDR2 is FQNEAQ (reference sequence). The CDR3 extends over 13 amino acids. This CDR3 reads CSSSLVRGNTIYF. In DNA form, the CDR3 reads TGTTCCAGCAGCTTAGTTCGGGGTAACACCATATATTTT.

J is TRBJ2-5 and V is TRBV5-1; 12 nucleotides agree with TRBD2. This CDR3 region has 15 residues. Germline V gene data show CDR1 as SGHRS and CDR2 as YFSETQ. With V trimmed by 2 bases and J by 5 bases, 4 bases remained unmatched. The CDR3 coding sequence is TGCGCCAGCAGCTTCCTAGCGGGAGGGCAGGAGACCCAGTACTTC. Amino acid sequence: CASSFLAGGQETQYF.

The gene calls are TRBV27 and TRBJ2-2, with D hard to call. The CDR3 spans 14 residues. Trimming removed 6 bases at V and 7 bases at J, with 15 bases between. Germline CDR1 MNHEY, CDR2 SMNVEV (reference sequence). The CDR3 nucleotides read TGTGCCAGCAGATTTGGGCCTACCCGCGGGGAGCTGTTTTTT. It is translated as CASRFGPTRGELFF.

This clone showed up just a few times. This chain uses TRBV18 with TRBJ1-5, with 7 bases lining up with TRBD1. V was pared by 1 base and J by 6 bases, with 6 bases of the junction left unmatched. This CDR3 contains 15 residues. Per the germline V gene, CDR1 is KGHSH and CDR2 is LQKENI. CDR3 nucleotide sequence: TGTGCCAGCTCACCACAGGGGGCCGCCCCTCAGCCCCAGCATTTT. Translated, it gives CASSPQGAAPQPQHF.

This sequence joins TRBV5-1 and TRBJ1-5; TRBD1 agrees at 10 bases. Losses at the gene ends were 3 bases for V and 3 bases for J; bases not matched to a gene: 3. The germline V gene encodes CDR1 SGHRS and CDR2 YFSETQ. The CDR3 covers 15 residues. CDR3 in DNA: TGCGCCAGCAGCTCGACAGGGGGCATCAATCAGCCCCAGCATTTT. As protein: CASSSTGGINQPQHF. The full variable domain, completed using reference TRBV5-1 and TRBJ1-5, is KAGVTQTPRYLIKTRGQQVTLSCSPISGHRSVSWYQQTPGQGLQFLFEYFSETQRNKGNFPGRFSGRQFSNSRSEMNVSTLELGDSALYLCASSSTGGINQPQHFGDGTRLSIL.

The chain carries TRBV28 and TRBJ1-4; weak D call: TRBD1 (5 bases). The CDR3 contains 16 residues. With 1 base removed from V and 8 bases from J, the gap between germline ends came to 17 bases. Germline V gene lookup returns CDR1 MDHEN and CDR2 SYDVKM. In nucleotides, the CDR3 is TGTGCCAGCAGTTTATTGGGGTTAGGGGATGACGAAAAACTGTTTTTT. Translating it yields CASSLLGLGDDEKLFF. The whole variable domain, filled in from reference TRBV28 and TRBJ1-4, reads DVKVTQSSRYLVKRTGEKVFLECVQDMDHENMFWYRQDPGLGLRLIYFSYDVKMKEKGDIPEGYSVSREKKERFSLILESASTNQTSMYLCASSLLGLGDDEKLFFGSGTQLSVL.